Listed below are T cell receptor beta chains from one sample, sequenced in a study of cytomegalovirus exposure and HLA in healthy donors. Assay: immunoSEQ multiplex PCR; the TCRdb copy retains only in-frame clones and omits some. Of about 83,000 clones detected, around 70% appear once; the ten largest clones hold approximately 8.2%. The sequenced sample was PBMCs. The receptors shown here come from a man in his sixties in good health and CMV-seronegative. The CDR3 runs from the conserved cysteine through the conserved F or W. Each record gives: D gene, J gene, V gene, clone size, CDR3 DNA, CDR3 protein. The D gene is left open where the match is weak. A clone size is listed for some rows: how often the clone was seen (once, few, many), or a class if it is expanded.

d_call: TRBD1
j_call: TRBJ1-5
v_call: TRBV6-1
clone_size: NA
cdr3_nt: TGTGCCAGTACACGGAGGGGGCAAGATCAGCCCCAGCATTTT
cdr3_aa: CASTRRGQDQPQHF

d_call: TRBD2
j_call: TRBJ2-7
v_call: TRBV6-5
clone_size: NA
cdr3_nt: TGTGCCACCCTGGTTTTGTCCGGGAGGTCGAACGAGCAGTACTTC
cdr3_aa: CATLVLSGRSNEQYF

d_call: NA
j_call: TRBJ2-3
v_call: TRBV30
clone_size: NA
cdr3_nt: TGTGCCTGGAGCTTAGGGGAGGTTACGCAGTATTTT
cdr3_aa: CAWSLGEVTQYF

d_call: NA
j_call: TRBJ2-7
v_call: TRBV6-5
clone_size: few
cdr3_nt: TGTGCCAGCAGAGGTCGGGGTGCCTACGAGCAGTACTTC
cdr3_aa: CASRGRGAYEQYF

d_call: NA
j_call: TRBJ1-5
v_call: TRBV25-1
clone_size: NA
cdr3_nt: TGTGAGCGGCAGCCACTTAGCAATCAGCCCCAGCATTTT
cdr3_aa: CERQPLSNQPQHF

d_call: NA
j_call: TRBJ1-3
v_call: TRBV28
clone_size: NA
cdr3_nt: TGTGCCAGCAGGCTACAGGTTACAGGAAACACCATATATTTT
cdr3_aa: CASRLQVTGNTIYF

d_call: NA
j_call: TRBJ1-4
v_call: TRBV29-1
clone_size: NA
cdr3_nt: TGCAGCGCCAAGTATAGTGCCGGGGAAAAACTGTTTTTT
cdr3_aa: CSAKYSAGEKLFF

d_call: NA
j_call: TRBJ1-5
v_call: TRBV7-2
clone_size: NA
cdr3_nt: TGTGCCAGCAGCCGGACAGCTGCTAGCAATCAGCCCCAGCATTTT
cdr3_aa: CASSRTAASNQPQHF

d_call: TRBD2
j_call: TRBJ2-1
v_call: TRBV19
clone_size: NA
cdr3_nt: TGTGCCAGTAACTTGGCGGGAGTCAATGAGCAGTTCTTC
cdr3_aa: CASNLAGVNEQFF

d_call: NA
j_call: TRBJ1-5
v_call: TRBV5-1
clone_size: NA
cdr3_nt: TGCGCCAGCAGCCCGACGGGGGAAGTCAATCAGCCCCAGCATTTT
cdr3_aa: CASSPTGEVNQPQHF

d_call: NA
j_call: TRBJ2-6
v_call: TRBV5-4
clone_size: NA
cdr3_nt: TGTGCCAGCAGCTCCCCGGGATCTGGGGCCAACGTCCTGACTTTC
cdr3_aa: CASSSPGSGANVLTF

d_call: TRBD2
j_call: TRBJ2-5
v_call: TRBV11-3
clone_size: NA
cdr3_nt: TGTGCCAGCAGCTTACTAGCGGGAGTCGGTGAGACCCAGTACTTC
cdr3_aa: CASSLLAGVGETQYF

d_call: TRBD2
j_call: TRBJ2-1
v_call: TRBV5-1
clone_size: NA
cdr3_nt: TGCGCCAGCAGCATAGGACTAGCGAACAATGAGCAGTTCTTC
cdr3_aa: CASSIGLANNEQFF

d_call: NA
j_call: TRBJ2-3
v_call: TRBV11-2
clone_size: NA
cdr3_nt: TGTGCCAGCAGCTCCTTCGGTGGGTCGGGGGATACGCAGTATTTT
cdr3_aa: CASSSFGGSGDTQYF

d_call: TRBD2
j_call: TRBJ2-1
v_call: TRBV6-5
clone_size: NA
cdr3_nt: TGTGCCAGCAGTATCAGCCAGCGGGGGGATGAGCAGTTCTTC
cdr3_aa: CASSISQRGDEQFF

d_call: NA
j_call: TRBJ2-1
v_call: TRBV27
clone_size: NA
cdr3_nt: TGTGCCAACGGGCCGGGGAGACGATGTGGGTTCTTC
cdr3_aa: CANGPGRRCGFF

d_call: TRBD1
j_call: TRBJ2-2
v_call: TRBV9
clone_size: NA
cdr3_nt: TGTGCCAGCAGCGACCGCCCGGGACAGATAAAGACCGGGGAGCTGTTTTTT
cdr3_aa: CASSDRPGQIKTGELFF

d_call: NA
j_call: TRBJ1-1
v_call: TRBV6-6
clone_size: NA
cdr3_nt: TGTGCCAGCAGTTTACAAGGACAGCCAGTTTGGGCTTTCTTT
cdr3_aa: CASSLQGQPVWAFF

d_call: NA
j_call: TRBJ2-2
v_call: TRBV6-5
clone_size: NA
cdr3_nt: TGTGCCAGCAGTCCTCCTCCCGAGGTCGGGGAGCTGTTTTTT
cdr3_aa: CASSPPPEVGELFF

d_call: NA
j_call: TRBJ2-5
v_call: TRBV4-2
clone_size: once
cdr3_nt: TGTGCCAGCAGCCAAAAGCCAATCCGGAGTGGGGAGACCCAGTACTTC
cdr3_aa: CASSQKPIRSGETQYF

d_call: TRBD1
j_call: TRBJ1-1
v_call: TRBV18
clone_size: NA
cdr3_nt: TGTGCCAGCTCCGGGACAGAAAACACTGAAGCTTTCTTT
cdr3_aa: CASSGTENTEAFF

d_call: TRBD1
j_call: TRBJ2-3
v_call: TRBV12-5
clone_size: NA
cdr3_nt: TGTGCTAGTGGTTTGGACGGACAGGCGGGAGATACGCAGTATTTT
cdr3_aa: CASGLDGQAGDTQYF

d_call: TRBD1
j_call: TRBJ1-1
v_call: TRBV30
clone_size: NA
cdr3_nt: TGTGCCTGGAAACGACAGGGGGACTCTACTGAAGCTTTCTTT
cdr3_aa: CAWKRQGDSTEAFF

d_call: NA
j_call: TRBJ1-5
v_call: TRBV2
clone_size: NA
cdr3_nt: TGTGCCAGCAGCTGGGACATCGCAAATCAGCCCCAGCATTTT
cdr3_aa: CASSWDIANQPQHF

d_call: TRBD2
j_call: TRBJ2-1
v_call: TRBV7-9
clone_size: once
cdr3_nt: TGTGCCAGCAGCTTGGCGGGAGGGCCGAATGAGCAGTTCTTC
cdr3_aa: CASSLAGGPNEQFF

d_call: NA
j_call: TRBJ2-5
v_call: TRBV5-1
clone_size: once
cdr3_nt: TGCGCCAGCAGCTTGGCCCTCCAAGAGACCCAGTACTTC
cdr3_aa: CASSLALQETQYF

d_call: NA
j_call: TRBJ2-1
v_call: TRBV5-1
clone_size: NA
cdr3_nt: TGCGCCAGCAGCCAAGGGGACGGAGGGTACAATGAGCAGTTCTTC
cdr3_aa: CASSQGDGGYNEQFF

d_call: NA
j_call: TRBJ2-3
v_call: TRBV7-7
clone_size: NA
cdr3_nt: TGTGCCAGCAGCCCAGTAGGGGGAGTCAGGACAGATACGCAGTATTTT
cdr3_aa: CASSPVGGVRTDTQYF

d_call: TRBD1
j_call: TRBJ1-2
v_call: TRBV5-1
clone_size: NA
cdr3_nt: TGCGCCAGCAGCCCGGGACGGACAGGGGGGTGGAAATCGGATGGCTACACCTTC
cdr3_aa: CASSPGRTGGWKSDGYTF